Here is one T cell receptor beta chain with its context. What it binds is unknown. The CDR3 loop spans 15 amino acids. The germline CDR1 and CDR2 sequences are LNHNV and YYDKDF (reference sequence). V dropped 1 base and J dropped 4; count of bases not matched to a gene: 2. This entry comes from a study of identical twins. Whole-study results and caveats: Twin-shared out-of-frame alpha sequences were enriched for low generation probability. Conclusions leaned on cross-sectional statistical analysis and did not track the same donors over time. Less excess twin sharing appeared in beta out-of-frame sequences.

Template switching, a step in the protocol, added a universal primer site, and cDNA carried unique molecular identifiers. TCRdb re-analysed the 5' RACE reads in MiXCR, keeping a single row per CDR3 protein. The data contain 350,000 to 450,000 distinct CDR3 sequences, less than 20% of them singletons. The rearrangement uses TRBV15 and TRBJ2-3, with 10 nucleotides matching TRBD2. The sample taken for sequencing was naive T cells sorted from blood. This receptor was identified in a man aged 50 or older in good health. The CDR3: CATSRGLAGSDTQYF. CDR3 nucleotides: TGTGCCACCAGCAGAGGACTAGCGGGTTCAGATACGCAGTATTTT. Looking up the rest from reference TRBV15 and TRBJ2-3 gives the full variable domain: DAMVIQNPRYQVTQFGKPVTLSCSQTLNHNVMYWYQQKSSQAPKLLFHYYDKDFNNEADTPDNFQSRRPNTSFCFLDIRSPGLGDTAMYLCATSRGLAGSDTQYFGPGTRLTVL.